This entry lists 25 T cell receptor beta chains sequenced from one sample in a study of monozygotic twins with inflammatory bowel disease. Following a re-call of the 5' RACE reads, TCRdb has one entry per CDR3 protein and lacks DNA. The sample data list around 380,000 distinct CDR3 sequences. The sequencing input was blood. These receptors were obtained from a human donor with ulcerative colitis or Crohn's disease, or a healthy co-twin of an affected twin (not recorded which).

This CDR3 reads CATSETAGGNPNEQFF. The rearrangement joins TRBV24-1 to TRBJ2-1; the TRBD2 assignment by TCRdb is unverifiable without DNA. The CDR3 runs to 16 residues. Germline-derived CDR1 and CDR2 are KGHDR and SFDVKD.

This chain connects TRBV2 to TRBJ2-1; TCRdb designates TRBD1, a call that cannot be tested without DNA. Germline CDR1 is SNHLY and CDR2 is FYNNEI. This CDR3 has 15 residues. CDR3 in amino acids: CASSAGRSSYNEQFF. The variable domain in full, with the rest retrieved from reference TRBV2 and TRBJ2-1, is EPEVTQTPSHQVTQMGQEVILRCVPISNHLYFYWYRQILGQKVEFLVSFYNNEISEKSEIFDDQFSVERPDGSNFTLKIRSTKLEDSAMYFCASSAGRSSYNEQFFGPGTRLTVL.

The gene calls are TRBV11-2 and TRBJ2-5. Germline loops: CDR1 SGHAT, CDR2 FQNNGV. The CDR3 is 14 residues long. The chain's CDR3 is CASSLSAVQETQYF.

The rearrangement uses TRBV10-1 and TRBJ2-5; the D call of TRBD1 rests on TCRdb alone, since no DNA is present to check it. Germline V gives CDR1 WNHNN, CDR2 SYGVQD (reference sequence). CDR3 length: 13 residues. This CDR3 is CASRGTGEETQYF.

The CDR3 here is CASSRTSAYNNEKLFF. The chain is built from TRBV6-1 and TRBJ1-4. Germline CDR1 reads MNHNS; CDR2 reads SASEGT. The CDR3 totals 16 residues.

This chain uses TRBV30 with TRBJ2-7; lacking DNA, the TRBD1 call made by TCRdb goes unchecked. This CDR3 has 13 residues. The V gene's germline CDR1 is GTSNPN and CDR2 SVGIG (reference sequence). CDR3 in amino acids: CAWSSRDIYEQYF. The full variable domain, completed using reference TRBV30 and TRBJ2-7, is SQTIHQWPATLVQPVGSPLSLECTVEGTSNPNLYWYRQAAGRGLQLLFYSVGIGQISSEVPQNLSASRPQDRQFILSSKKLLLSDSGFYLCAWSSRDIYEQYFGPGTRLTVT.

The rearrangement joins TRBV28 to TRBJ2-7; checking the TCRdb D call of TRBD1 is not possible without DNA. CDR1 MDHEN and CDR2 SYDVKM come from the germline V gene. The CDR3 totals 11 residues. The CDR3: CASTGMHEQYF.

This chain uses TRBV5-1 with TRBJ2-6; TCRdb selects TRBD2, and the lack of DNA leaves this call unchecked. CDR1 SGHRS and CDR2 YFSETQ come from the germline V gene. The CDR3 has 17 amino acids. CDR3 sequence: CASSKKDGGSGANVLTF.

This chain connects TRBV24-1 to TRBJ2-7; the TRBD1 assignment by TCRdb is unverifiable without DNA. This CDR3 has 13 residues. CDR1 and CDR2 (germline): KGHDR, SFDVKD. The CDR3 reads CATSRSGAYEQYF.

V and J are TRBV11-2 and TRBJ2-1; TCRdb lists TRBD2, though no DNA is available to test this call. CDR1 and CDR2 from the germline V gene are SGHAT and FQNNGV. This CDR3 spans 21 amino acids. The CDR3 region is CASSSDSTTSGRIWVWNEQFF.

The V gene is TRBV7-9, the J gene TRBJ1-6. The CDR3 covers 13 residues. Germline V gene lookup returns CDR1 SEHNR and CDR2 FQNEAQ (reference sequence). The CDR3 spells CASSLEYDSPLHF.

The chain is built from TRBV20-1 and TRBJ1-4; the D call of TRBD1 rests on TCRdb alone, since no DNA is present to check it. Germline V CDR1 and CDR2: DFQATT, SNEGSKA (reference sequence). The CDR3 totals 14 residues. The CDR3 sequence is CSAEPGTVNEKLFF.

The rearrangement links TRBV4-2 to TRBJ2-2; the D gene TCRdb calls, TRBD2, cannot be checked with no DNA. Germline-derived CDR1 and CDR2 are LGHNA and YNFKEQ. The CDR3 extends over 15 amino acids. The CDR3 protein is CASSQDWRAGGELFF.

This chain joins TRBV30 and TRBJ2-3; TCRdb's D gene call, TRBD1, goes unchecked for lack of DNA. CDR1 is GTSNPN and CDR2 is SVGIG in the germline V gene (reference sequence). There are 19 residues in the CDR3. CDR3 sequence reads: CAWSALHHRAPWGTDTQYF.

The chain joins TRBV27 to TRBJ2-6; TCRdb designates TRBD1, a call that cannot be tested without DNA. There are 17 residues in the CDR3. CDR1 and CDR2 from the germline V gene are MNHEY and SMNVEV (reference sequence). The CDR3 protein is CASSTGQGSSGANVLTF. The whole variable domain, filled in from reference TRBV27 and TRBJ2-6, reads EAQVTQNPRYLITVTGKKLTVTCSQNMNHEYMSWYRQDPGLGLRQIYYSMNVEVTDKGDVPEGYKVSRKEKRNFPLILESPSPNQTSLYFCASSTGQGSSGANVLTFGAGSRLTVL.

V gene TRBV5-1 combines with J gene TRBJ2-3; TCRdb lists TRBD2, though no DNA is available to test this call. The length of the CDR3 is 17 residues. The germline V gene has CDR1 SGHRS and CDR2 YFSETQ. CDR3 loop: CASSLASLAGVADTQYF.

The chain employs TRBV30 and TRBJ2-6. The germline V gene encodes CDR1 GTSNPN and CDR2 SVGIG (reference sequence). This CDR3 is built from 14 residues. CDR3 loop: CAWSRLSGANVLTF.

V usage is TRBV11-2 and J usage is TRBJ2-4; TCRdb's D call, TRBD1, is unchecked because there is no DNA. In germline, CDR1 is SGHAT, CDR2 FQNNGV. CDR3 length equals 12 residues. CDR3: CASSREGFVQYF.

This chain links TRBV18 with TRBJ2-1; the D call from TCRdb, TRBD1, cannot be confirmed without DNA. Per germline, CDR1 KGHSH and CDR2 LQKENI. The CDR3 is 15 amino acids. CDR3 amino acids: CASSPLGGASNEQFF.

This rearrangement joins TRBV7-6 to TRBJ2-3; TCRdb's D gene call, TRBD2, goes unchecked for lack of DNA. The germline CDR1 and CDR2 sequences are SGHVS and FNYEAQ. This CDR3 region has 17 residues. The CDR3 reads CASALLQRGGSTDTQYF.

This chain connects TRBV28 to TRBJ2-7; TCRdb gives TRBD1 as the D gene, but with no DNA this cannot be confirmed. The length of the CDR3 is 17 residues. Germline V CDR1 and CDR2: MDHEN, SYDVKM. This CDR3 reads CASSYPIHLGGHGEQYF.

The rearrangement joins TRBV20-1 to TRBJ1-5; TCRdb names TRBD1, which stays unverified in the absence of DNA. The germline gives CDR1 DFQATT, CDR2 SNEGSKA (reference sequence). This CDR3 is built from 12 residues. The CDR3 reads CSASQGKQPQHF.

The chain is built from TRBV6-1 and TRBJ1-3. Germline lookup yields CDR1 MNHNS and CDR2 SASEGT. The CDR3 length is 17 residues. CDR3 sequence reads: CASRGYADEGLGNTIYF.

This sequence joins TRBV21-1 and TRBJ2-3; TCRdb picks TRBD2, but there is no DNA to check that call. TRBV21-1 is marked as a pseudogene. This CDR3 spans 18 amino acids. The CDR3 spells CASSPGTSGRARTDTQYF.

The chain joins TRBV5-4 to TRBJ2-1. The CDR3 has 15 amino acids. The V gene's germline CDR1 is SGHNT and CDR2 YYREEE (reference sequence). This chain's CDR3 is CASSFVGSSYNEQFF.